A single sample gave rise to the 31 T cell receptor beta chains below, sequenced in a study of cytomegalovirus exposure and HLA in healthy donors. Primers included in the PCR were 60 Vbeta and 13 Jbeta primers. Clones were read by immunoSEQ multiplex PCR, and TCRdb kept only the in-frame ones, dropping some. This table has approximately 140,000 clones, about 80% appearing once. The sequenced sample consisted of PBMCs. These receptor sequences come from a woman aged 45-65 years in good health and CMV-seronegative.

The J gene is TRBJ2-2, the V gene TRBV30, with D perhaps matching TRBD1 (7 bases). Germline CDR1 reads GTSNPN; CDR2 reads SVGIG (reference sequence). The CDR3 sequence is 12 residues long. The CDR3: CARDSNTGELFF. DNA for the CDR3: TGTGCGCGGGACAGTAACACCGGGGAGCTGTTTTTT.

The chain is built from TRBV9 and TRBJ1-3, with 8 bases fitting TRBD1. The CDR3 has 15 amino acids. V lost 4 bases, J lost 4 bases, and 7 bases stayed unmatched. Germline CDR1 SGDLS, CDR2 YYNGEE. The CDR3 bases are TGTGCCAGCAGCCGCAACCGGGACAGGGGAAACACCATATATTTT. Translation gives CASSRNRDRGNTIYF.

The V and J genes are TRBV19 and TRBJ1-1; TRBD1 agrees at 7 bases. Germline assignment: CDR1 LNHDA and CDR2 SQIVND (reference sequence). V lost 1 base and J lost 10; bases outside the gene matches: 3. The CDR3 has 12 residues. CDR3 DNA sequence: TGTGCCAGTAGTATAGGACAGGGCCGAGCTTTCTTT. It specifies CASSIGQGRAFF.

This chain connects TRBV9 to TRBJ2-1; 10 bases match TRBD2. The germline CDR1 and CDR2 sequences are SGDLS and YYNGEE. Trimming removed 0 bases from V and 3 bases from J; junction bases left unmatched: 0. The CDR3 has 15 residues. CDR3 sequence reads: CASSVVAGGYNEQFF. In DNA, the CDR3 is TGTGCCAGCAGCGTAGTAGCGGGAGGCTACAATGAGCAGTTCTTC.

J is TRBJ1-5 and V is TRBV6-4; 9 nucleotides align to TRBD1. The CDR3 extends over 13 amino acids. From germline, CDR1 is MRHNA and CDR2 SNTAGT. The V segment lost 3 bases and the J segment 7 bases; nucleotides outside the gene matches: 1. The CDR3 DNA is TGTGCCAGCAGTGAAGGGACAGGGCAGCCCCAGCATTTT. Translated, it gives CASSEGTGQPQHF.

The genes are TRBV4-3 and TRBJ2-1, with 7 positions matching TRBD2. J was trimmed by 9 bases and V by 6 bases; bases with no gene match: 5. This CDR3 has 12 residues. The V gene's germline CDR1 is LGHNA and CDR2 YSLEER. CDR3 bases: TGCGCCAGCAGTGCGGGAGTTGGTGAGCAGTTCTTC. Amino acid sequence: CASSAGVGEQFF.

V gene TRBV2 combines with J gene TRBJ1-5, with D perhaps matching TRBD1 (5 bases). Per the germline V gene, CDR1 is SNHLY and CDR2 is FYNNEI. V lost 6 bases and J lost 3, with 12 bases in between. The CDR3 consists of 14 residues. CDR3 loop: CASSGHLPNQPQHF. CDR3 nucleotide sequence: TGTGCCAGCAGCGGACACCTTCCCAATCAGCCCCAGCATTTT.

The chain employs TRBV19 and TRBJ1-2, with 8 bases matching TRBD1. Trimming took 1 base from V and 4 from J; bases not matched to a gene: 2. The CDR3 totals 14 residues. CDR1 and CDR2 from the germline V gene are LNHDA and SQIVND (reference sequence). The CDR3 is CASSIGTGIYGYTF. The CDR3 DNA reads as TGTGCCAGTAGTATAGGGACAGGGATCTATGGCTACACCTTC.

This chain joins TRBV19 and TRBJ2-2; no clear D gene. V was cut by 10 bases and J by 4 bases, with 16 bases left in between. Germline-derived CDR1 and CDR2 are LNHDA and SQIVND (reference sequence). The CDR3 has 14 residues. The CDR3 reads CATLDRGATGELFF. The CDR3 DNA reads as TGTGCCACCCTGGATCGTGGAGCCACCGGGGAGCTGTTTTTT.

The CDR3 nucleotides read TGTGCCAGCAGTTACTCAAAGCGAGAGGGCTACGAGCAGTACTTC. It translates to CASSYSKREGYEQYF. The chain combines TRBV6-7 with TRBJ2-7; TRBD2 is a possible D gene (5 bases). TRBV6-7 is an open reading frame, and its role is uncertain. The CDR3 has 15 residues. V lost 0 bases and J 3 bases, leaving 12 bases between the germline ends.

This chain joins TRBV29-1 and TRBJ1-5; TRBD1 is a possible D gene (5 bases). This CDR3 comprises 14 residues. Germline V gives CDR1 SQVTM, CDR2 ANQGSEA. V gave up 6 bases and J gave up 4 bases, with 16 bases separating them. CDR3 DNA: TGCAGCGTATCACCGGGGGAACGAAATCAGCCCCAGCATTTT. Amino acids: CSVSPGERNQPQHF.

The chain's CDR3 is CASSEFGRLDTGELFF. In nucleotides, the CDR3 is TGCGCCAGCAGTGAATTCGGGAGACTAGACACCGGGGAGCTGTTTTTT. The chain uses TRBV10-2 and TRBJ2-2; D is perhaps TRBD2 (6 bases). Trimming cost V 3 bases and J 3 bases, with 14 bases left between them. This CDR3 contains 16 residues. Per the germline V gene, CDR1 is WSHSY and CDR2 is SAAADI.

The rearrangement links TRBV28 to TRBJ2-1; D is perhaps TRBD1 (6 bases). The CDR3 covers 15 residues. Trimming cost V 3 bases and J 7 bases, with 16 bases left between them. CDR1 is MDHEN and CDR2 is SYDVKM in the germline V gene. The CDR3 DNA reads TGTGCCAGCAGTTTCCTCGGAACTAGGGGGAATGAGCAGTTCTTC. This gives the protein CASSFLGTRGNEQFF.

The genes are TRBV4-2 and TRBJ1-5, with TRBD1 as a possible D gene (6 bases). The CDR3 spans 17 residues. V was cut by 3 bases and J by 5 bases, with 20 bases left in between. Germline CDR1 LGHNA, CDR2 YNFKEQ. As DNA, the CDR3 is TGTGCCAGCAGCCAGGGAGGGGGTTGGGTTACGGATCAGCCCCAGCATTTT. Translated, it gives CASSQGGGWVTDQPQHF.

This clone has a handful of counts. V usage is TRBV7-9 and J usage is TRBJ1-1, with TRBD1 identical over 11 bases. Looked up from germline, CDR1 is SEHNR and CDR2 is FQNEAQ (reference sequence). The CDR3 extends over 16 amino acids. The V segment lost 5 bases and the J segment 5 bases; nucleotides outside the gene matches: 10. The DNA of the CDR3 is TGTGCCAGCAGCCCCCCGGGACAGGGGGTATATACTGAAGCTTTCTTT. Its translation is CASSPPGQGVYTEAFF.

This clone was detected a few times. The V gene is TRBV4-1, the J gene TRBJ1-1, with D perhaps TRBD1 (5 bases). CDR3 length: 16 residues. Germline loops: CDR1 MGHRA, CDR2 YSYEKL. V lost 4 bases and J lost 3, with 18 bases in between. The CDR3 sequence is CASSPQGLLADTEAFF. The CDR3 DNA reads TGCGCCAGCAGCCCTCAGGGACTCCTGGCGGACACTGAAGCTTTCTTT.

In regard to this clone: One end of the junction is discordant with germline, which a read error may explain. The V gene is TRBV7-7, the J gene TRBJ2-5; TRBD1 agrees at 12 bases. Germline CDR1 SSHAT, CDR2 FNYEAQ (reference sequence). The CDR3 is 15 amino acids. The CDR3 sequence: CASSLGQGALETQYF. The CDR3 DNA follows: TGTGCTAGCAGCTTGGGACAGGGGGCTTTAGAGACCCAGTACTTC.

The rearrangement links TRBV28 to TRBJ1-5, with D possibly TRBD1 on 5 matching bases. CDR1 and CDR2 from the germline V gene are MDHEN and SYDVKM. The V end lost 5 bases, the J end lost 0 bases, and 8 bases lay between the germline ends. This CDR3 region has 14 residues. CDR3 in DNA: TGTGCCAGCAGTCCGGACACTAGCAATCAGCCCCAGCATTTT. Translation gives CASSPDTSNQPQHF.

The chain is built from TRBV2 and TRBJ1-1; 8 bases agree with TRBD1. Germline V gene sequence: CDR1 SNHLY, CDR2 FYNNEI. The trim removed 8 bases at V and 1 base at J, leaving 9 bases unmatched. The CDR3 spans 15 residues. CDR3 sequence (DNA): TGTGCCAGCCCCAAACCGGACAGGGCGAACACTGAAGCTTTCTTT. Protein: CASPKPDRANTEAFF.

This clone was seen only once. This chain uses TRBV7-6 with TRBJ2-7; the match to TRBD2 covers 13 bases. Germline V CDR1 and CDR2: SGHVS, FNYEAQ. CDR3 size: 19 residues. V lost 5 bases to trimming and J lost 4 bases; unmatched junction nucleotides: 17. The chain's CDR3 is CASSQGPRTSGSGEYEQYF. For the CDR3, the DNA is TGTGCCAGCAGCCAAGGGCCCCGGACTAGCGGGAGTGGGGAATACGAGCAGTACTTC.

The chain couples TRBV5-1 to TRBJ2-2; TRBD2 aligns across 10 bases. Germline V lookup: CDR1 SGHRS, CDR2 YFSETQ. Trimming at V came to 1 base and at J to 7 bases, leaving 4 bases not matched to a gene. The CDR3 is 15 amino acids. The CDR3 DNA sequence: TGCGCCAGCAGCTTGATTACTAGCGGGGTCGGGGAGCTGTTTTTT. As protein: CASSLITSGVGELFF.

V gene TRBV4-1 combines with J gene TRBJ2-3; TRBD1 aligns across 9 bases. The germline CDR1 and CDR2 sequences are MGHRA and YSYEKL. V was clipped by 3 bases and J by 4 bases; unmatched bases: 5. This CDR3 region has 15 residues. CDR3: CASSHRDRVSDTQYF. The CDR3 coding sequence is TGCGCCAGCAGCCACCGGGACAGGGTGTCAGATACGCAGTATTTT.

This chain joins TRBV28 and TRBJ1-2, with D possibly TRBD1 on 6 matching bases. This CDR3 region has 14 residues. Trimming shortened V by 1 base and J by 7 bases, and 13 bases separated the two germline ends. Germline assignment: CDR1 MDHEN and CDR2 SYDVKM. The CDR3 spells CASSLFYRAAGYTF. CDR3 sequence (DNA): TGTGCCAGCAGTTTATTTTACAGGGCGGCTGGCTACACCTTC.

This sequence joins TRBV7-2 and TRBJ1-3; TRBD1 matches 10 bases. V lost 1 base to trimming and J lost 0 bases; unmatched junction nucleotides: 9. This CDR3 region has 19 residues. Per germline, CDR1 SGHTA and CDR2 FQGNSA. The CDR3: CASSLEDGTGAYSGNTIYF. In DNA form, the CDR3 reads TGTGCCAGCAGCTTAGAGGACGGGACAGGGGCGTACTCTGGAAACACCATATATTTT.

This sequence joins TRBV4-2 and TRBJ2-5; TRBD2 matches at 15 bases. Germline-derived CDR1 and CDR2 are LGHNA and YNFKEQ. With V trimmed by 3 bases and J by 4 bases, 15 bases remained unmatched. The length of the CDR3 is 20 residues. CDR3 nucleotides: TGTGCCAGCAGCCACCTTGGACTAGCGGGAGGGACATCCGAGGGAGAGACCCAGTACTTC. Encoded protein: CASSHLGLAGGTSEGETQYF.

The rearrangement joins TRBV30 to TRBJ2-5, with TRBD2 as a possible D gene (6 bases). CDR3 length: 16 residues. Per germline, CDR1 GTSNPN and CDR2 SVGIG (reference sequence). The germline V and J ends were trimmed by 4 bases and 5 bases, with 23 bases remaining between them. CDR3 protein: CAWIPGWAGLRETQYF. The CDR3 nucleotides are TGTGCCTGGATCCCGGGATGGGCGGGACTGAGGGAGACCCAGTACTTC.

CDR3 region: CASSRSDRGTGELFF. CDR3 in DNA: TGTGCCAGCAGCCGATCGGACAGGGGGACCGGGGAGCTGTTTTTT. This rearrangement joins TRBV6-5 to TRBJ2-2, with 10 bases lining up with TRBD1. J gave up 5 bases and V 6 bases, and 6 bases lay outside the gene matches. Germline V gives CDR1 MNHEY, CDR2 SVGAGI. The CDR3 extends over 15 amino acids.

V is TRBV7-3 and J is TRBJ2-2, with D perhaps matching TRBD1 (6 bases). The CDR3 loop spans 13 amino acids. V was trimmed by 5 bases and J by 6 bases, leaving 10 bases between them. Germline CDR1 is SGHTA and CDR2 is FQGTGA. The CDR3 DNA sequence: TGTGCCAGCAGCCGACAGGTCCCCGGGGAGCTGTTTTTT. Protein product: CASSRQVPGELFF.

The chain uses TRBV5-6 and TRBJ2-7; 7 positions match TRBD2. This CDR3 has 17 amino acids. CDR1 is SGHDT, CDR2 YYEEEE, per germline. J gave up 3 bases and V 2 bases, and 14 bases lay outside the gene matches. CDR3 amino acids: CASSFDIGEGRNYEQYF. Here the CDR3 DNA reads TGTGCCAGCAGCTTCGATATTGGGGAGGGCCGTAACTACGAGCAGTACTTC. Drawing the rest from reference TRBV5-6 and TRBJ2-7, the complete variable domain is DAGVTQSPTHLIKTRGQQVTLRCSPKSGHDTVSWYQQALGQGPQFIFQYYEEEERQRGNFPDRFSGHQFPNYSSELNVNALLLGDSALYLCASSFDIGEGRNYEQYFGPGTRLTVT.

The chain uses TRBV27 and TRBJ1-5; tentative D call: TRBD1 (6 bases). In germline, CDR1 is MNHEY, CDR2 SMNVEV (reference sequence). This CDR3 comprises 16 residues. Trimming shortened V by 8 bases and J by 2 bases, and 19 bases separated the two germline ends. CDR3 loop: CASRKTGIEGNQPQHF. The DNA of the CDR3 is TGTGCCAGCCGGAAAACAGGGATAGAGGGCAATCAGCCCCAGCATTTT.

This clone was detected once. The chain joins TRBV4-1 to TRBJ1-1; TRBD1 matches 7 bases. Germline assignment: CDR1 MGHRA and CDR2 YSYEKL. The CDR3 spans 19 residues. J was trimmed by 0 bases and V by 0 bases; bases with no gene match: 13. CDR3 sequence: CASSQDERFPGGMNTEAFF. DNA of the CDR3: TGCGCCAGCAGCCAAGACGAAAGGTTTCCAGGGGGGATGAACACTGAAGCTTTCTTT.